Given below is one T cell receptor beta chain in context. The target of this receptor is not known. Base quality data are lacking; no much larger clone is found one base away. V is pruned by 5 bases and J by 2 bases, leaving 10 bases of the junction without a gene match. Including cysteine and phenylalanine, the CDR3 has 17 amino acids. Of all the DNA, just the CDR3 is kept, 51 bases in frame from base 1. The germline V gene yields SGHTA for CDR1 and FQGTGA for CDR2. The sample comes from a study of STAT5B mutations in CD4+ large granular lymphocyte leukemia (dated by TCRdb to between 2021 and 2022). For the study in its entirety: Among the healthy controls, the CDR3 'QG' motif was associated with a particular HLA allele. TCRbeta repertoires of CD4+ T-cell large granular lymphocyte leukemia patients were compared with those of healthy blood donors. Flow cytometry performed on FACSCanto II or FACSVerse showed that the purified fractions had more than 95% purity among lymphocytes. On the study overall, not on this receptor specifically: TRBV06-family usage was enriched among the top patient clones (8/27) compared with healthy controls (2/35). Data were not HLA-matched; higher clonality in CD4+ versus CD8+ T-LGLL could reflect the relatively small sample size. Main leukemic clonotypes were private to each patient, although roughly 23% appeared at low frequency in other patients' non-leukemic repertoires. Greater clonality appeared to be present in CD4-sorted patient repertoires than in healthy CD4+ repertoires, and the difference was retained after the putative leukemic clones were removed.

The immunoSEQ assay at survey resolution was applied to genomic DNA for sequencing of TCRbeta rearrangements. Per the original workflow: A lowest detectable productive clonotype frequency of 2.59 x 10-5 was observed in the TCR sequencing data. Only productive TCRbeta rearrangements, meaning sequences that were complete and in-frame, were kept for the analyses. Sample clonality was computed as Simpson clonality in the immunoSEQ Analyzer version 3.0. Clones were grouped by frequency into very rare, small, medium, large (1-20%) or hyperexpanded (>20%) categories. Generation probabilities were estimated with OLGA 1.2.3, V-gene circos plots were made with VDJtools, specificities were looked up in VDJdb, and CDR3 motifs were identified with GLIPH. Here the immuneACCESS table is served through TCRdb, limited to in-frame sequences with V and J called. Missing clones are a known gap in these copies; in checked studies unresolved V genes cover under half, and the rest lacks a known reason. The V and J calls and clone size are taken from that table; D and trimming were inferred from the DNA. The sample table shows around 28,000 clones, and around 70% are seen once. The ten most abundant clones make up roughly 1% of the sample.

The healthy control group was made up of roughly 34 blood donors, and the Finnish Red Cross blood service supplied their buffy coats. All TCR-sequenced material derived from peripheral blood: patient blood samples and healthy donor buffy coats. Peripheral blood mononuclear cells were isolated by Ficoll-Hypaque gradient centrifugation. For the healthy controls, CD4+ cells were obtained from buffy coats by magnetic purification. Genomic DNA was extracted using the Gentra Puregene Cell and Tissue kit, and a Qubit 2.0 fluorometer was used to quantify it. This clonotype was sampled from a human donor in good health. The rearrangement combines TRBV7-3 with TRBJ2-2, with TRBD2 identical over 8 junction bases. Sequenced input: CD4+ T cells from blood buffy coats. The CDR3 region: CASSLTGGPSNTGELFF. The nucleotides are TGTGCCAGCAGCCTTACGGGAGGGCCAAGTAACACCGGGGAGCTGTTTTTT.